This T cell receptor beta chain was identified in a study of OX40 agonist ivuxolimab in advanced cancers. Study information: Patients received ivuxolimab, an intravenous treatment, every 2 weeks at 0.01 to 10 mg/kg. Mean age approximately 55 years, range roughly 20 to 85; approximately 80% male.

Germline lookup yields CDR1 MNHEY and CDR2 SMNVEV (reference sequence). This CDR3 comprises 14 residues. The V end lost 6 bases, the J end lost 0 bases, and 11 bases lay between the germline ends. Prior autoimmune disease or systemic immunosuppression barred patients. The repertoire was sequenced with immunoSEQ multiplex PCR; TCRdb's copy has only in-frame clones and lacks some. The sample shows just under 80,000 clones, approximately 91% of them seen only once. Source: CD4+ or CD8+ T cells sorted from blood, taken in a trial of the OX40 agonist ivuxolimab. The V and J genes are TRBV27 and TRBJ1-1; tentatively, D is TRBD1 (6 bases). This receptor was identified in an adult with an advanced solid tumor such as melanoma, head and neck, liver or kidney cancer. CDR3: CASRRGQMNTEAFF. CDR3 in DNA: TGTGCCAGCAGACGCGGACAGATGAACACTGAAGCTTTCTTT.